This entry lists 2 T cell receptor beta chains sequenced from one sample in a study of lymphopenia after photon versus proton radiotherapy. Clones were sequenced by immunoSEQ multiplex PCR, and TCRdb holds only the in-frame ones, with some missing. The sample lists roughly 29,000 clones; approximately 86% were seen once. Specimen: peripheral blood, collected from a patient treated with proton-based radiotherapy. Receptors were obtained from a woman between 55 and 75 years old with cholangiocarcinoma. Some clones in this sample may be carry-over from other donors' samples.

The chain employs TRBV2 and TRBJ2-5, with D perhaps matching TRBD2 (5 bases). Looked up from germline, CDR1 is SNHLY and CDR2 is FYNNEI. The length of the CDR3 is 14 residues. V was cut by 3 bases and J by 7 bases, with 15 bases left in between. The CDR3 region is CASSELSGEGTQYF. In nucleotides, the CDR3 is TGTGCCAGCAGTGAGCTGAGCGGTGAAGGGACCCAGTACTTC.

The V and J genes are TRBV6-6 and TRBJ2-7, with 7 bases lining up with TRBD2. J lost 2 bases, V lost 4 bases, and 8 bases had no gene match. This CDR3 has 15 amino acids. CDR1 MNHNY and CDR2 SVGAGI come from the germline V gene (reference sequence). CDR3 DNA sequence: TGTGCCAGCAGTTCTGCGGAGCGGGGAACCTACGAGCAGTACTTC. Its protein is CASSSAERGTYEQYF.